This TCR beta chain was recovered during a study of blood T cell repertoires in COVID-19 (dated by TCRdb to between 2020 and 2021). Regarding the complete study: Collaborator samples came from the United States, Italy and Spain and covered acute and convalescent phases of COVID-19. Deeply sampled blood TCRbeta repertoires from subjects exposed to, actively infected with, or recovered from COVID-19 were included in the dataset. A freely available public database, intended as a resource for researchers studying the immune response to SARS-CoV-2, is where the repertoires were released. Where available, HLA class I and class II types were taken from metadata supplied by the sample provider and were not determined by assay-based typing. The prospective study material was composed of cDNA or gDNA derived from T cells, B-cell-depleted T cells, or PBMCs. Sample metadata almost always included a de-identified subject ID, COVID-19 status, age in years and sex. Samples came from the ongoing ImmuneRACE study (first 160 participants) plus 1,254 subjects from 6 global collaborators.

TCRbeta CDR3 regions were amplified from genomic DNA using the immunoSEQ Assay, a bias-controlled multiplex PCR. Concerning the study's data processing: The number of nucleated cells in each sample was estimated from the amplification of reference gene primers within the assay. To quantify the absolute abundance of each unique TCRbeta CDR3 rearrangement, sequence reads were collapsed and filtered. For each sample, productive Simpson clonality was calculated as the square root of Simpson's diversity index over productive rearrangements. TCRdb stores this immuneACCESS table with in-frame sequences only. Part of the clones is absent; in the studies checked, under half of the shortfall reflects unresolved V genes, and no reason is known for the rest. D and trimming were read from the DNA, whereas the V and J calls and clone size are those reported in that table. Counted in this sample were more than 95,000 clones; around 80% of them appeared once. Jointly, the top ten make up about a sixth of the sample.

V is cut back by 3 bases and J by 2 bases, with 9 bases in the junction unmatched. The germline V gene (reference sequence) yields MNHEY for CDR1 and SMNVEV for CDR2. Measured from the cysteine to the phenylalanine, the CDR3 is 18 residues long. The DNA shown is the 54-base CDR3, in frame from base 1. As regards this clone: Its antigen target is currently unknown. No base-level quality is on record; no much larger clone is a single base apart.

Beyond this particular receptor, the publication reports: The quantity of clinical and demographic metadata differed by source and by participant and was supplied without curation.

One collaborating source in Seattle enrolled patients while the patients were actively infected and followed the patients over time throughout the course of disease. Each collaborating institution followed its own protocols to collect whole blood in K2EDTA tubes. For TCRbeta analysis, collaborators shipped samples as frozen whole blood, isolated PBMCs, or DNA extracted from either of those sample types. The sequence derives from a man aged 25 to 40 with COVID-19, enrolled during active disease. Here the chain combines TRBV27 and TRBJ2-3, with 12 junctional bases fitting TRBD2. Sequencing was done on a sample of peripheral blood. The bases are TGTGCCAGCAGTTTCGGGGGCGGACTAGCGGGGTACACAGATACGCAGTATTTT. It translates to CASSFGGGLAGYTDTQYF.